Listed below are T cell receptor beta chains from one sample, sequenced in a study of regulatory T cells in long-lasting Graves disease. One entry per CDR3 protein results from TCRdb running MiXCR on the multiplex PCR reads. The table shows some 400,000 distinct CDR3 sequences, with under 15% occurring only once. The same sample was also used in a study of T cells in Graves' hyperthyroidism and ophthalmopathy.

The sequenced sample was peripheral blood mononuclear cells (PBMCs), obtained at new diagnosis, from a patient treated with antithyroid drugs. These receptors all stem from a woman under 40 with Graves disease. CDR3s include the opening cysteine and the closing phenylalanine or tryptophan. D genes are given only for firm matches. Expanded clones get a size class; other rows say once, few or many, or leave the size out.

few	TRBV6-1	-	TRBJ2-3	14	CASKEVVGGDTQYF	TGTGCCAGCAAGGAGGTTGTGGGGGGAGATACGCAGTATTTT
-	TRBV9	-	TRBJ2-1	18	CASSEGQRNFAIYNEQFF	TGTGCCAGCAGCGAAGGACAGAGGAATTTCGCGATCTACAATGAGCAGTTCTTC
many	TRBV3-1	TRBD2	TRBJ2-7	15	CASSQESGLANEQYF	TGTGCCAGCAGCCAAGAATCGGGACTAGCAAACGAGCAGTACTTC
few	TRBV7-2	-	TRBJ2-1	18	CASSPRVLRLVTYNEQFF	TGTGCCAGCAGCCCCAGGGTTCTTCGCTTAGTCACCTACAATGAGCAGTTCTTC
-	TRBV19	-	TRBJ1-3	13	CASTVSSGNTIYF	TGTGCCAGTACTGTGAGCTCTGGAAACACCATATATTTT
many	TRBV14	TRBD1	TRBJ1-1	16	CASKATGGLANTEAFF	TGTGCCAGCAAGGCGACAGGGGGCTTAGCGAACACTGAAGCTTTCTTT
many	TRBV11-2	-	TRBJ1-5	13	CASSHRVNQPQHF	TGTGCCAGCAGCCACCGAGTCAATCAGCCCCAGCATTTT
many	TRBV6-5	TRBD2	TRBJ2-5	17	CASSYGGLAGVRETQYF	TGTGCCAGCAGTTACGGGGGACTAGCGGGAGTGAGGGAGACCCAGTACTTC
few	TRBV12-3/TRBV12-4	-	TRBJ2-6	16	CASEGRGEGGANVLTF	TGTGCCAGCGAGGGGAGGGGGGAGGGTGGGGCCAACGTCCTGACTTTC
-	TRBV9	-	TRBJ2-3	15	CASSARGPSTDTQYF	TGTGCCAGCAGCGCCCGTGGACCGAGCACAGATACGCAGTATTTT
many	TRBV7-8	-	TRBJ2-7	13	CASSFVPGDEQYF	TGTGCCAGCAGCTTCGTCCCGGGCGACGAGCAGTACTTC
many	TRBV11-3	TRBD2	TRBJ2-3	15	CASSTGLAETDTQYF	TGTGCCAGCAGCACGGGACTAGCGGAGACAGATACGCAGTATTTT
many	TRBV11-2	-	TRBJ2-1	15	CASSSQPLNNNEQFF	TGTGCCAGCAGCTCACAACCGCTAAACAACAATGAGCAGTTCTTC
many	TRBV27	TRBD2	TRBJ2-4	18	CASGPSGGGPRGKNIQYF	TGTGCCAGCGGCCCTAGCGGAGGAGGGCCACGAGGGAAAAACATTCAGTACTTC
many	TRBV27	-	TRBJ2-7	14	CASSLGGSPEEQYF	TGTGCCAGCAGTTTAGGTGGGAGCCCAGAGGAGCAGTACTTC
many	TRBV7-8	TRBD1	TRBJ2-5	13	CASRPGTEETQYF	TGTGCCAGCCGTCCCGGGACAGAAGAGACCCAGTACTTC
many	TRBV7-9	-	TRBJ1-1	15	CASSLTRTMNTEAFF	TGTGCCAGCAGCTTAACCAGAACCATGAACACTGAAGCTTTCTTT
-	TRBV13	-	TRBJ2-7	14	CASGRGGAGNEQYF	TGTGCCAGCGGCAGGGGCGGGGCGGGTAACGAGCAGTACTTC
many	TRBV4-1	TRBD1	TRBJ2-7	15	CASSHIGQGVFEQYF	TGCGCCAGCAGCCACATCGGACAGGGGGTTTTTGAGCAGTACTTC
-	TRBV5-1	-	TRBJ2-2	12	CASSKKNWELFF	TGCGCCAGCAGCAAAAAAAACTGGGAGCTGTTTTTT
many	TRBV10-1	TRBD2	TRBJ2-7	15	CASSEEREGRNEQYF	TGCGCCAGCAGTGAAGAGCGGGAGGGCCGGAACGAGCAGTACTTC
many	TRBV15	TRBD1	TRBJ1-1	16	CATSKTGSLMNTEAFF	TGTGCCACCAGCAAGACAGGGTCCTTGATGAACACTGAAGCTTTCTTT
-	TRBV2	-	TRBJ1-3	13	CASSGDTGNTIYF	TGTGCCAGCAGCGGTGATACTGGAAACACCATATATTTT
few	TRBV15	TRBD1	TRBJ1-1	13	CATSGIRDSRAFF	TGTGCCACCAGCGGTATAAGGGACAGTCGGGCTTTCTTT
many	TRBV6-2/TRBV6-3	TRBD2	TRBJ2-3	18	CASSALVGLAGTTDTQYF	TGTGCCAGCAGTGCACTCGTTGGACTAGCGGGAACAACAGATACGCAGTATTTT
few	TRBV4-1	TRBD1	TRBJ1-5	15	CASSRATGGDQPQHF	TGCGCCAGCAGCCGAGCCACAGGGGGCGATCAGCCCCAGCATTTT
few	TRBV25-1	-	TRBJ1-2	13	CASTLGGLNGYTF	TGTGCCAGCACCTTAGGGGGGCTGAATGGCTACACCTTC